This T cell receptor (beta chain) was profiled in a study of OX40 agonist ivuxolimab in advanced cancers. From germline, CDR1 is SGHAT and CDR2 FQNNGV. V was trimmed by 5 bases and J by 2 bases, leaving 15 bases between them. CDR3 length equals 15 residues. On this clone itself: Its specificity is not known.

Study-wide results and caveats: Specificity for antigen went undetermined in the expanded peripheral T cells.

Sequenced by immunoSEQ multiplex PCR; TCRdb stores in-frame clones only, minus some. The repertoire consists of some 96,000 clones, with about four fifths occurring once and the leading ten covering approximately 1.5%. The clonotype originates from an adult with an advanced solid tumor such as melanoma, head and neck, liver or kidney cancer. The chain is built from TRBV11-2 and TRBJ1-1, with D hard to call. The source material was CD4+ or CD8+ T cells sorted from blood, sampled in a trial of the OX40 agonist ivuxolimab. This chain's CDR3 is CASSPRMGSNTEAFF. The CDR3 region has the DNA TGTGCCAGCAGCCCTCGAATGGGCAGTAACACTGAAGCTTTCTTT.